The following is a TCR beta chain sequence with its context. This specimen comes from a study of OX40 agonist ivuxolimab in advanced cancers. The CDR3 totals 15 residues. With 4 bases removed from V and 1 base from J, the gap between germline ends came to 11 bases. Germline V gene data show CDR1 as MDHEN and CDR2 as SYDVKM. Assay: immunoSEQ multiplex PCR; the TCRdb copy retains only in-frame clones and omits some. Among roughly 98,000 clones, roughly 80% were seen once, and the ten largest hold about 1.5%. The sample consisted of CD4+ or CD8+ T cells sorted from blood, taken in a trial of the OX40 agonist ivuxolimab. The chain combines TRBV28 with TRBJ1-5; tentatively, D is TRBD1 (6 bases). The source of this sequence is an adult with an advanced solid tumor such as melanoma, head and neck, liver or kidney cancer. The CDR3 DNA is TGTGCCAGCAGTTGGGGGCGGGGGAGCAATCAGCCCCAGCATTTT. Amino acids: CASSWGRGSNQPQHF.